These 8 T cell receptor beta chains were sequenced from one sample in a study of CD8 T cells in Susac syndrome. Random hexamers were used to reverse transcribe the RNA input (0.5 to 1 ug). MiXCR was run by TCRdb on the immunoSEQ multiplex PCR reads, yielding one entry per CDR3 protein. The sample yields roughly 170,000 distinct CDR3 sequences, approximately 95% seen once. Material for sequencing was CD4+ T cells from PBMCs. Receptors were obtained from a human donor with multiple sclerosis.

The chain employs TRBV6-2 or TRBV6-3 and TRBJ2-2; D may correspond to TRBD1 or TRBD2 (6 bases each). V lost 6 bases, J lost 6 bases, and 17 bases lay in between. From germline, CDR1 is MNHEY and CDR2 SVGEGT. The CDR3 length is 15 residues. The CDR3 DNA reads as TGTGCCAGCAGACCATCCGGGGGCGCCCCCGGGGAGCTGTTTTTT. Translating gives CASRPSGGAPGELFF.

This rearrangement joins TRBV6-5 to TRBJ1-4, with 8 bases matching TRBD1. The CDR3 loop spans 17 amino acids. The V gene's germline CDR1 is MNHEY and CDR2 SVGAGI. Unmatched junction bases numbered 6, after V lost 2 bases and J lost 1 base. The CDR3 reads CASSYQGAGGTNEKLFF. In nucleotides, the CDR3 is TGTGCCAGCAGTTACCAGGGGGCAGGGGGAACTAATGAAAAACTGTTTTTT.

This clonotype was detected a few times. The V call is TRBV28, the J call TRBJ1-1; maybe TRBD1 (5 bases). CDR1 and CDR2 (germline): MDHEN, SYDVKM. The CDR3 is made up of 15 amino acids. Trimming cost V 6 bases and J 2 bases, with 16 bases left between them. CDR3 sequence (DNA): TGTGCCAGCAGCCCCGGGGGTACGGGAAACACTGAAGCTTTCTTT. Translating gives CASSPGGTGNTEAFF.

V usage is TRBV10-3 and J usage is TRBJ2-3; no clear D. V was trimmed by 7 bases and J by 5 bases, leaving 7 bases between them. The germline gives CDR1 ENHRY, CDR2 SYGVKD. The CDR3 is made up of 11 amino acids. The CDR3 sequence: CAITSRDTQYF. CDR3 DNA: TGTGCCATCACATCCAGAGATACGCAGTATTTT.

V is TRBV6-2 or TRBV6-3 and J is TRBJ2-1; possible D gene TRBD2, 6 bases. The CDR3 has 14 amino acids. The germline V gene has CDR1 MNHEY and CDR2 SVGEGT. Trimming shortened V by 8 bases and J by 7 bases, and 18 bases separated the two germline ends. The CDR3 DNA is TGTGCCAGCTCTGGGGGGAGCTGGATAAATGAGCAGTTCTTC. Protein: CASSGGSWINEQFF.

This clonotype was observed a few times. CDR3 loop: CASSLGRTDTQYF. The CDR3 DNA follows: TGTGCCAGCAGTTTGGGGCGAACAGATACGCAGTATTTT. The chain is built from TRBV12-3 or TRBV12-4 and TRBJ2-3, with a possible D match to TRBD1 (5 bases). Trimming removed 3 bases at V and 3 bases at J, with 7 bases between. The CDR3 is 13 residues long.

In this sample, this clonotype turned up once. The chain uses TRBV6-5 and TRBJ1-5; the D is unclear. V was pared by 4 bases and J by 4 bases, with 8 bases between. CDR3 length: 13 residues. Looked up from germline, CDR1 is MNHEY and CDR2 is SVGAGI. The DNA for the CDR3 is TGTGCCAGCAGTTGGACGGTGAATCAGCCCCAGCATTTT. It yields the protein CASSWTVNQPQHF.

The rearrangement links TRBV20-1 to TRBJ2-1; no clear D gene. This CDR3 is 13 amino acids long. Trimming removed 0 bases at V and 8 bases at J, with 11 bases between. The germline CDR1 and CDR2 sequences are DFQATT and SNEGSKA (reference sequence). Here the CDR3 DNA reads TGCAGTGCTAGAGATATTCGGGCCCATGAGCAGTTCTTC. It codes for CSARDIRAHEQFF.